One and the same sample provided the 31 T cell receptor beta chains below, sequenced in a study of blood T cell repertoires in COVID-19. Here immunoSEQ multiplex PCR was the method, and the copy in TCRdb shows in-frame clones only, minus some. The sample includes 260,000 or so clones, around 84% of them seen just once. The sequenced sample consisted of PBMCs or T cells enriched from blood (not recorded which). Every receptor here comes from a woman aged 50 to 60 who had recovered from COVID-19.

The rearrangement uses TRBV28 and TRBJ1-6; 10 bases are shared with TRBD1. Germline V gene lookup returns CDR1 MDHEN and CDR2 SYDVKM. Unmatched junction bases numbered 3, after V lost 3 bases and J lost 7 bases. The CDR3 is 15 residues long. DNA of the CDR3: TGTGCCAGCAGTTTCCTGGACAGGGGGAATTCACCCCTCCACTTT. Amino acids: CASSFLDRGNSPLHF.

The chain is built from TRBV2 and TRBJ2-3; 15 bases align to TRBD2. The CDR3 runs 17 residues. The germline CDR1 and CDR2 sequences are SNHLY and FYNNEI. The J segment lost 1 base and the V segment lost 8 bases, leaving 7 bases of the junction unmatched. CDR3 sequence (DNA): TGTGCCAGCCTCGGACTAGCGGGGGGGAGGGGCACAGATACGCAGTATTTT. This gives the protein CASLGLAGGRGTDTQYF.

The rearrangement joins TRBV6-1 to TRBJ2-2; perhaps TRBD1 as D (6 bases). This CDR3 has 16 amino acids. Germline V gene data show CDR1 as MNHNS and CDR2 as SASEGT. V was clipped by 4 bases and J by 2 bases, with 14 bases between them. The CDR3 sequence: CASSGLGAGNTGELFF. The CDR3, as DNA: TGTGCCAGCAGTGGCTTGGGGGCAGGCAACACCGGGGAGCTGTTTTTT.

V gene TRBV18 combines with J gene TRBJ2-7; TRBD2 matches 15 bases. The V gene's germline CDR1 is KGHSH and CDR2 LQKENI. Germline trimming cut 0 bases from V and 6 bases from J; bases unmatched to any gene: 3. CDR3 length: 16 amino acids. The CDR3 spells CASSPPGLAGGSEQYF. In nucleotides, the CDR3 is TGTGCCAGCTCACCACCGGGACTAGCGGGAGGAAGCGAGCAGTACTTC. Full variable domain (remainder filled in from reference TRBV18 and TRBJ2-7): NAGVMQNPRHLVRRRGQEARLRCSPMKGHSHVYWYRQLPEEGLKFMVYLQKENIIDESGMPKERFSAEFPKEGPSILRIQQVVRGDSAAYFCASSPPGLAGGSEQYFGPGTRLTVT.

As DNA, the CDR3 is TGTGCCAGTAAAAAACAGGGTTTCACTGATCAGCCCCAGCATTTT. It specifies CASKKQGFTDQPQHF. V and J are TRBV19 and TRBJ1-5; D might be TRBD1 (6 bases). CDR3 size: 15 residues. Trimming pared 7 bases from V and 5 bases from J, leaving 18 bases between. The germline CDR1 and CDR2 sequences are LNHDA and SQIVND (reference sequence).

The chain employs TRBV11-2 and TRBJ2-2, with 12 bases that match TRBD1. The CDR3 sequence is 16 residues long. With V trimmed by 1 base and J by 7 bases, 4 bases remained unmatched. Germline V gives CDR1 SGHAT, CDR2 FQNNGV. CDR3 region: CASSLGRDRGHGELFF. Here the CDR3 DNA reads TGTGCCAGCAGCTTAGGCAGGGACAGGGGGCACGGGGAGCTGTTTTTT.

This clone came up once. This sequence joins TRBV30 and TRBJ1-5; TRBD1 is a possible D gene (6 bases). V was shortened by 0 bases and J by 4 bases, with 10 bases between the two germline ends. CDR3 length: 14 amino acids. Germline V lookup: CDR1 GTSNPN, CDR2 SVGIG (reference sequence). The DNA for the CDR3 is TGTGCCTGGAGTGTTGAGGGGGTTAATCAGCCCCAGCATTTT. This sequence encodes CAWSVEGVNQPQHF. Full variable domain (remainder filled in from reference TRBV30 and TRBJ1-5): SQTIHQWPATLVQPVGSPLSLECTVEGTSNPNLYWYRQAAGRGLQLLFYSVGIGQISSEVPQNLSASRPQDRQFILSSKKLLLSDSGFYLCAWSVEGVNQPQHFGDGTRLSIL.

The J gene is TRBJ2-2, the V gene TRBV5-4; 7 bases agree with TRBD1. The V segment lost 3 bases and the J segment 0 bases; nucleotides outside the gene matches: 2. Germline-derived CDR1 and CDR2 are SGHNT and YYREEE (reference sequence). This CDR3 is 15 amino acids long. Here the CDR3 reads CASSWGQTNTGELFF. The CDR3 coding sequence is TGTGCCAGCAGCTGGGGACAGACGAACACCGGGGAGCTGTTTTTT.

The rearrangement links TRBV7-2 to TRBJ1-5; D is unclear. The ends were cut back, 1 base at V and 3 bases at J, with 16 bases in the middle. CDR3 size: 17 residues. CDR1 SGHTA and CDR2 FQGNSA come from the germline V gene. This CDR3 reads CASSLGNLGAINQPQHF. CDR3 DNA: TGTGCCAGCAGCTTAGGAAATCTGGGCGCGATCAATCAGCCCCAGCATTTT. The variable domain in full, completed from reference TRBV7-2 and TRBJ1-5, reads GAGVSQSPSNKVTEKGKDVELRCDPISGHTALYWYRQSLGQGLEFLIYFQGNSAPDKSGLPSDRFSAERTGGSVSTLTIQRTQQEDSAVYLCASSLGNLGAINQPQHFGDGTRLSIL.

J is TRBJ2-5 and V is TRBV19, with a tentative D call TRBD2 (7 bases). Germline lookup yields CDR1 LNHDA and CDR2 SQIVND (reference sequence). The V end lost 6 bases, the J end lost 3 bases, and 11 bases lay between the germline ends. This CDR3 region has 13 residues. CDR3 nucleotide sequence: TGTGCCAGTAGAGGGAGGGGGGAAGAGACCCAGTACTTC. Protein product: CASRGRGEETQYF. Full variable domain (rest looked up from reference TRBV19 and TRBJ2-5): DGGITQSPKYLFRKEGQNVTLSCEQNLNHDAMYWYRQDPGQGLRLIYYSQIVNDFQKGDIAEGYSVSREKKESFPLTVTSAQKNPTAFYLCASRGRGEETQYFGPGTRLLVL.

The chain combines TRBV13 with TRBJ2-7; 9 nucleotides line up with TRBD1. The V gene end was trimmed by 2 bases and the J gene end by 3 bases; junction bases not matched to a gene: 5. CDR1 and CDR2 (germline): PRHDT, FYEKMQ (reference sequence). There are 15 residues in the CDR3. The CDR3 region is CASSLTGGGNYEQYF. DNA for the CDR3: TGTGCCAGCAGCTTAACAGGGGGCGGGAACTACGAGCAGTACTTC.

This clone was counted a single time. V and J are TRBV9 and TRBJ1-4; 9 positions match TRBD1. The V gene end was trimmed by 4 bases and the J gene end by 4 bases; junction bases not matched to a gene: 11. CDR1 is SGDLS, CDR2 YYNGEE, per germline. The CDR3 runs 17 residues. The CDR3 bases are TGTGCCAGCAGCCAATCGACAGGGGGAGGAGGTAATGAAAAACTGTTTTTT. Its translation is CASSQSTGGGGNEKLFF. The full variable domain, completed using reference TRBV9 and TRBJ1-4, is DSGVTQTPKHLITATGQRVTLRCSPRSGDLSVYWYQQSLDQGLQFLIQYYNGEERAKGNILERFSAQQFPDLHSELNLSSLELGDSALYFCASSQSTGGGGNEKLFFGSGTQLSVL.

The chain joins TRBV19 to TRBJ2-1, with D maybe TRBD2 (6 bases). CDR1 is LNHDA, CDR2 SQIVND, per germline (reference sequence). Deletions cut 5 bases from V and 16 bases from J, with 18 bases between. The CDR3 runs to 12 residues. The DNA for the CDR3 is TGTGCCAGTAGTGCTTCCGGGACTCTTCCATTCTTC. Amino acid sequence: CASSASGTLPFF.

The chain uses TRBV15 and TRBJ2-3, with D possibly being TRBD2 (5 bases). The CDR3 length is 13 residues. Per germline, CDR1 LNHNV and CDR2 YYDKDF (reference sequence). Trimming pared 1 base from V and 3 bases from J, leaving 5 bases between. The CDR3 bases are TGTGCCACCAGCAGAGGGAGGACAGATACGCAGTATTTT. Its translation is CATSRGRTDTQYF.

This clone was observed a single time. V and J are TRBV25-1 and TRBJ1-1; possibly TRBD1 for D (5 bases). Trimming shortened V by 6 bases and J by 2 bases, and 7 bases separated the two germline ends. This CDR3 has 12 amino acids. Germline V gene sequence: CDR1 MGHDK, CDR2 SYGVNS. The CDR3 bases are TGTGCCAGCAGCGACAGAAACACTGAAGCTTTCTTT. Protein: CASSDRNTEAFF.

The chain uses TRBV10-3 and TRBJ1-1; 8 bases are shared with TRBD1. Germline V CDR1 and CDR2: ENHRY, SYGVKD. J lost 3 bases, V lost 5 bases, and 5 bases had no gene match. This CDR3 is built from 14 residues. DNA for the CDR3: TGTGCCATCAGTATTGGACAGGGCTACACTGAAGCTTTCTTT. Its translation: CAISIGQGYTEAFF.

The gene calls are TRBV30 and TRBJ2-7; possibly TRBD1 for D (5 bases). The germline V gene encodes CDR1 GTSNPN and CDR2 SVGIG (reference sequence). The CDR3 contains 12 residues. V dropped 5 bases and J dropped 3 bases, with 11 bases sitting between them. The CDR3 DNA follows: TGTGCCTGGCGTACAGGTAACTACGAGCAGTACTTC. Translating it yields CAWRTGNYEQYF.

As regards this clone: Different DNA sequences within this sample yield the same CDR3. V gene TRBV30 combines with J gene TRBJ1-1; maybe TRBD1 (6 bases). Trimming removed 0 bases from V and 4 bases from J, with 9 bases in between. The germline V gene encodes CDR1 GTSNPN and CDR2 SVGIG (reference sequence). This CDR3 spans 13 amino acids. The CDR3 nucleotides are TGTGCCTGGAGTGTACGAGGGGGCACTGAAGCTTTCTTT. It is translated as CAWSVRGGTEAFF.

The chain recombines TRBV29-1 with TRBJ2-7; D might be TRBD2 (7 bases). Germline CDR1 SQVTM, CDR2 ANQGSEA. The V end lost 2 bases, the J end lost 4 bases, and 18 bases lay between the germline ends. The CDR3 extends over 15 amino acids. CDR3 nucleotides: TGCAGCGTTGAATATCCGGGGGGCGCTTCTTACGAGCAGTACTTC. This encodes CSVEYPGGASYEQYF.

This clone was counted a single time. V usage is TRBV6-1 and J usage is TRBJ1-1; D gene unclear. There are 13 residues in the CDR3. Looked up from germline, CDR1 is MNHNS and CDR2 is SASEGT. V lost 1 base to trimming and J lost 5 bases, with 8 bases between them. This CDR3 is CASSEVRGTEAFF. CDR3 DNA sequence: TGTGCCAGCAGTGAAGTCCGAGGAACTGAAGCTTTCTTT.

This rearrangement joins TRBV4-1 to TRBJ1-2; 7 bases agree with TRBD1. Germline V CDR1 and CDR2: MGHRA, YSYEKL. The CDR3 extends over 14 amino acids. The V gene end was trimmed by 4 bases and the J gene end by 3 bases; junction bases not matched to a gene: 5. CDR3 residues: CASSRGQKDYGYTF. CDR3 DNA: TGCGCCAGCAGCCGGGGACAGAAAGACTATGGCTACACCTTC.

The chain employs TRBV2 and TRBJ1-4; perhaps TRBD1 as D (6 bases). Trimming removed 2 bases at V and 7 bases at J, with 8 bases between. There are 13 residues in the CDR3. CDR1 is SNHLY and CDR2 is FYNNEI in the germline V gene. In DNA, the CDR3 is TGTGCCAGCAGTGAATACAGGGTTGAAAAACTGTTTTTT. It translates to CASSEYRVEKLFF.

CDR3 region: CASSTRQSEKLFF. The CDR3 DNA follows: TGCGCCAGCAGCACCCGACAGAGTGAAAAACTGTTTTTT. The V call is TRBV4-1, the J call TRBJ1-4; D is perhaps TRBD1 (5 bases). Trimming shortened V by 5 bases and J by 7 bases, and 11 bases separated the two germline ends. Looked up from germline, CDR1 is MGHRA and CDR2 is YSYEKL. This CDR3 has 13 residues.

V usage is TRBV7-8 and J usage is TRBJ2-1; D not certain. Trimming cost V 5 bases and J 6 bases, with 11 bases left between them. The CDR3 consists of 13 residues. Per germline, CDR1 SGHVS and CDR2 FQNEAQ. CDR3 residues: CASSRGRVNEQFF. CDR3 sequence (DNA): TGTGCCAGCAGCCGAGGACGGGTCAATGAGCAGTTCTTC.

CDR3 nucleotide sequence: TGTGCCAGCAGTGCGTCAACTAGCGGGAGGGCCGAAGAGACCCAGTACTTC. Encoded protein: CASSASTSGRAEETQYF. The chain has TRBV25-1 and TRBJ2-5; 13 bases agree with TRBD2. With V trimmed by 4 bases and J by 3 bases, 8 bases remained unmatched. CDR1 and CDR2 (germline): MGHDK, SYGVNS. The CDR3 runs to 17 residues.

This sequence joins TRBV28 and TRBJ2-5; the D gene is possibly TRBD2 (6 bases). This CDR3 has 15 residues. V gave up 4 bases and J gave up 4 bases, with 16 bases separating them. Germline V gene data show CDR1 as MDHEN and CDR2 as SYDVKM. The CDR3 spells CASSSAGRNRETQYF. DNA of the CDR3: TGTGCCAGCAGTTCCGCGGGACGAAATCGAGAGACCCAGTACTTC.

The chain couples TRBV19 to TRBJ1-1; unclear D gene. Germline V gene data show CDR1 as LNHDA and CDR2 as SQIVND (reference sequence). The CDR3 covers 14 residues. V was shortened by 6 bases and J by 0 bases, with 11 bases between the two germline ends. The CDR3, as DNA: TGTGCCAGTAGACTTGGGCAATTGAACACTGAAGCTTTCTTT. As protein: CASRLGQLNTEAFF.

This clone was detected once. The J gene is TRBJ2-5, the V gene TRBV6-2 or TRBV6-3; 7 nucleotides match TRBD2. V was clipped by 2 bases and J by 0 bases; unmatched bases: 6. The CDR3 totals 16 residues. Germline CDR1 reads MNHEY; CDR2 reads SVGEGT. CDR3 in DNA: TGTGCCAGCAGTTACCGAAGCGGGACCTACCAAGAGACCCAGTACTTC. Protein product: CASSYRSGTYQETQYF.

This sequence joins TRBV19 and TRBJ2-7; D is possibly TRBD1 (6 bases). V was pared by 3 bases and J by 0 bases, with 12 bases between. Germline-derived CDR1 and CDR2 are LNHDA and SQIVND (reference sequence). The CDR3 loop spans 15 amino acids. The CDR3 loop is CASSMGHQSSYEQYF. As DNA, the CDR3 is TGTGCCAGTAGTATGGGACACCAGAGCTCCTACGAGCAGTACTTC.

CDR3 in amino acids: CASSRQYNEQFF. The DNA for the CDR3 is TGTGCCAGCAGTAGACAGTACAATGAGCAGTTCTTC. This chain connects TRBV28 to TRBJ2-1; perhaps TRBD1 as D (5 bases). Trimming shortened V by 5 bases and J by 4 bases, and 6 bases separated the two germline ends. Germline lookup yields CDR1 MDHEN and CDR2 SYDVKM. CDR3 length: 12 amino acids.

The count of this clone is one. The DNA for the CDR3 is TGTGCCAGTAGCCCCCAGGTCGGAGGATATAATTCACCCCTCCACTTT. This translates into CASSPQVGGYNSPLHF. The chain uses TRBV19 and TRBJ1-6; the D is unclear. Between the trimmed V and J ends, which lost 6 bases and 4 bases, there was a span of 16 bases. The CDR3 is 16 amino acids. CDR1 and CDR2 from the germline V gene are LNHDA and SQIVND (reference sequence).